This T cell receptor beta chain was obtained from a study of blood T cell repertoires in COVID-19. Study-level information: Collection of acute and convalescent COVID-19 samples took place in the United States, Italy and Spain. The analysed material was cDNA or gDNA that came from T cells, B-cell-depleted T cells, or PBMCs.

The CDR3 has 14 amino acids. Trimming cost V 6 bases and J 5 bases; bases outside gene matches: 7. The V gene's germline CDR1 is MNHEY and CDR2 SVGEGT. In the source study's methods: Estimates of nucleated cell counts were drawn from the amplification of reference gene primers. Generated by immunoSEQ multiplex PCR, the TCRdb table keeps only in-frame clones and is missing some. The D gene and trimming were derived from the DNA, and the V and J assignments and clone size from that table. The sample records a few hundred thousand clones, 89% being singletons. The sequence was collected from a woman between 40 and 50 years old who had recovered from COVID-19. Sequencing used peripheral blood. The chain uses TRBV6-2 or TRBV6-3 and TRBJ2-3; TRBD2 aligns across 8 bases. The CDR3, as DNA: TGTGCCAGCAGCCAAGCGGGAGAGATAGATACGCAGTATTTT. Encoded protein: CASSQAGEIDTQYF.